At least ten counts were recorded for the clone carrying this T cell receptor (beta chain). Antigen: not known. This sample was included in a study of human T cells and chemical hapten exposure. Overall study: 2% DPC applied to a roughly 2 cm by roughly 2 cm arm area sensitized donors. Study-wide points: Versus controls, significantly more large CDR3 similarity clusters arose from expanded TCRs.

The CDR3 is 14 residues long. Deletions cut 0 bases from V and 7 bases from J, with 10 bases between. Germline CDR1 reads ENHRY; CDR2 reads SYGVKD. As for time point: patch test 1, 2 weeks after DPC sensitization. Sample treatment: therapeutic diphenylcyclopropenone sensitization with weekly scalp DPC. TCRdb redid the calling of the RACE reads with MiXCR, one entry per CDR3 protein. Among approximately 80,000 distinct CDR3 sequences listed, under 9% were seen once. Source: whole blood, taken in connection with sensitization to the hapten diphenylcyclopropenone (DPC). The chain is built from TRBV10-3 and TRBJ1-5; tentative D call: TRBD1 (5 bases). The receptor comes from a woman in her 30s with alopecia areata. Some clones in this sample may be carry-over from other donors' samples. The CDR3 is CAISESGGYQPQHF. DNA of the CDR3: TGTGCCATCAGTGAGTCTGGGGGGTACCAGCCCCAGCATTTT.